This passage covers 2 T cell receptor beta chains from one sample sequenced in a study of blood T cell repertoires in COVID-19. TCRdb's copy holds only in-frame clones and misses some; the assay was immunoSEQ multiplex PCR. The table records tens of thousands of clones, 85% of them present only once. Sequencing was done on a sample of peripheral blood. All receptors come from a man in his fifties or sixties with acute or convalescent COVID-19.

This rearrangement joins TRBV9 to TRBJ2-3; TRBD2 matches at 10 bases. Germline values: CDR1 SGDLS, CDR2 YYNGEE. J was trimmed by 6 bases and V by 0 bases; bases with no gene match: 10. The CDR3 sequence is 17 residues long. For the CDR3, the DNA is TGTGCCAGCAGCGTAGACGGGAGCGGGGGGGTCGCGGATACGCAGTATTTT. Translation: CASSVDGSGGVADTQYF.

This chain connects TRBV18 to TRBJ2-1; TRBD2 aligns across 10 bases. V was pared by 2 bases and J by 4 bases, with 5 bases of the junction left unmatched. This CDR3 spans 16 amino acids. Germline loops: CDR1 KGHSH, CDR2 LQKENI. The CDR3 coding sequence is TGTGCCAGCTCACCAATAGCGGGGGGCCCGTACAATGAGCAGTTCTTC. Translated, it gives CASSPIAGGPYNEQFF. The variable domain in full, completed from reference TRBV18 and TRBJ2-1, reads NAGVMQNPRHLVRRRGQEARLRCSPMKGHSHVYWYRQLPEEGLKFMVYLQKENIIDESGMPKERFSAEFPKEGPSILRIQQVVRGDSAAYFCASSPIAGGPYNEQFFGPGTRLTVL.